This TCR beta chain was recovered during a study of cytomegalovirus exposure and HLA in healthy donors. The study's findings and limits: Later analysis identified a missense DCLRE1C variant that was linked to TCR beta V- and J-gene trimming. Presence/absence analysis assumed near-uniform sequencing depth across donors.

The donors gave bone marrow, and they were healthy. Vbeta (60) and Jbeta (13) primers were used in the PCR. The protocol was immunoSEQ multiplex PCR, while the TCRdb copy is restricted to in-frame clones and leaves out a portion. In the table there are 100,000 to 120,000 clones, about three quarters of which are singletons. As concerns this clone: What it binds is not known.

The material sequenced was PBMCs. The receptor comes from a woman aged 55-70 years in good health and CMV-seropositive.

CDR3 residues: CASSRAAGTSGFNEQFF. The CDR3, as DNA: TGTGCCAGCAGCCGGGCTGCCGGGACTAGTGGGTTCAATGAGCAGTTCTTC. The gene calls are TRBV4-2 and TRBJ2-1; 8 bases line up with TRBD2. Germline V gives CDR1 LGHNA, CDR2 YNFKEQ. Losses at the gene ends were 4 bases for V and 6 bases for J; bases not matched to a gene: 14. CDR3 size: 17 residues.